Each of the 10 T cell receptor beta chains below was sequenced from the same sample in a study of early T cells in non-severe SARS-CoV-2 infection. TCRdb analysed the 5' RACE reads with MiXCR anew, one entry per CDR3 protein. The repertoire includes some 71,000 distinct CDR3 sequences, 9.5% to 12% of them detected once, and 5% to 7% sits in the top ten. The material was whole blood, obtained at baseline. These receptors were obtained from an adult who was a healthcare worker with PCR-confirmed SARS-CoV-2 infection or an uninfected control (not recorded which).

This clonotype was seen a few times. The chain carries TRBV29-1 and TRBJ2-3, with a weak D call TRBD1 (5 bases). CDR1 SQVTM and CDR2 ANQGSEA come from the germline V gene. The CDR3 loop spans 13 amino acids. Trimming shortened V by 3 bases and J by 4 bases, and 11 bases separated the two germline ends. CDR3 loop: CSVDPGLPDTQYF. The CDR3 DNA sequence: TGCAGCGTTGACCCAGGGTTGCCAGATACGCAGTATTTT.

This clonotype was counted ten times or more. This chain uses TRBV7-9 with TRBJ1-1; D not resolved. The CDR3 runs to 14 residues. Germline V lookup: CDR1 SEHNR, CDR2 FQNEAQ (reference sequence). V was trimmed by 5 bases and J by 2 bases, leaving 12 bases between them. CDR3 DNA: TGTGCCAGCAGCCCTTGGCCGACAAACACTGAAGCTTTCTTT. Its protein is CASSPWPTNTEAFF.

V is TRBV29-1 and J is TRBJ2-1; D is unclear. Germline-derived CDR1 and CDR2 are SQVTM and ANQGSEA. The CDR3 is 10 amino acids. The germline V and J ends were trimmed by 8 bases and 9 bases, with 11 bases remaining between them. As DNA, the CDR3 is TGCAGCACTGCCTCTCCTGAGCAGTTCTTC. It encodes CSTASPEQFF.

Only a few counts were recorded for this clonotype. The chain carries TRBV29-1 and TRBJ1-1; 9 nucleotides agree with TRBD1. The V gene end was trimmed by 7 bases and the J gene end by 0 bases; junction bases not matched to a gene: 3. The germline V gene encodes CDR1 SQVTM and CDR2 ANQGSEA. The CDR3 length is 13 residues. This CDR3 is CSGHRGLNTEAFF. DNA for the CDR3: TGCAGCGGACACAGGGGGCTGAACACTGAAGCTTTCTTT. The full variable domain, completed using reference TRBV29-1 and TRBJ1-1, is SAVISQKPSRDICQRGTSLTIQCQVDSQVTMMFWYRQQPGQSLTLIATANQGSEATYESGFVIDKFPISRPNLTFSTLTVSNMSPEDSSIYLCSGHRGLNTEAFFGQGTRLTVV.

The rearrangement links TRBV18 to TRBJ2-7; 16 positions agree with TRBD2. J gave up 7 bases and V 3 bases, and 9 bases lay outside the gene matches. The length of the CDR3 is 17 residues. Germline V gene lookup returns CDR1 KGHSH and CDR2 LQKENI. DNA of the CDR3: TGTGCCAGCTCACCTAAGGGACTAGCGGGAGGGCCGAGTGAGCAGTACTTC. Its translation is CASSPKGLAGGPSEQYF. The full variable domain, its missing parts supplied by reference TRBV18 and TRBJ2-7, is NAGVMQNPRHLVRRRGQEARLRCSPMKGHSHVYWYRQLPEEGLKFMVYLQKENIIDESGMPKERFSAEFPKEGPSILRIQQVVRGDSAAYFCASSPKGLAGGPSEQYFGPGTRLTVT.

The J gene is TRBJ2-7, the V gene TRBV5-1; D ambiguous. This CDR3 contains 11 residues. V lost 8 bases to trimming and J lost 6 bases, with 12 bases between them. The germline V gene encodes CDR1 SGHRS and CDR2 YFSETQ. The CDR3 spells CASATIGEQYF. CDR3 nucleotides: TGCGCCAGTGCAACAATCGGCGAGCAGTACTTC.

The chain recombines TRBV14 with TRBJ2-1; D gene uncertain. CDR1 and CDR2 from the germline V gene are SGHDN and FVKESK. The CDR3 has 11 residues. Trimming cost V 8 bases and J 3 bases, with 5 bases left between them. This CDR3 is CASGRYNEQFF. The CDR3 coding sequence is TGTGCCAGCGGCCGCTACAATGAGCAGTTCTTC.

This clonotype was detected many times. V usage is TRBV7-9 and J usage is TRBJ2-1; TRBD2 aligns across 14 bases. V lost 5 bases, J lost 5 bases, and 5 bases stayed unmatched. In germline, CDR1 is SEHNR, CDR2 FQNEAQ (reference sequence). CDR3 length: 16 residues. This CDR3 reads CASSLGLAGGHNEQFF. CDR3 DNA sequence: TGTGCCAGCAGCCTCGGACTAGCGGGGGGCCACAATGAGCAGTTCTTC.

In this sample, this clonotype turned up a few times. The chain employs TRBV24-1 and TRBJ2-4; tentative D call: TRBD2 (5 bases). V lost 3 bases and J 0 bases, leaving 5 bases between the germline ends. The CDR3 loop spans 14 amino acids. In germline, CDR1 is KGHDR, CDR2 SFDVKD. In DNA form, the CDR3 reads TGTGCCACCAGTGATGAGGGAGCCAAAAACATTCAGTACTTC. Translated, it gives CATSDEGAKNIQYF.

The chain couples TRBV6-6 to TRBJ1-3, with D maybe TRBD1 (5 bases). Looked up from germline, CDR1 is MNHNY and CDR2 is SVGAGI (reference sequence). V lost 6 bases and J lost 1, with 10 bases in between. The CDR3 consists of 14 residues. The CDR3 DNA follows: TGTGCCAGCAGGGGGGACCTTTCTGGAAACACCATATATTTT. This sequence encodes CASRGDLSGNTIYF.